Included here is one T cell receptor beta chain sequence, with context. Its antigen is still unknown. Each and every patient relapsed after autologous stem cell transplantation, and patients got differing brentuximab vedotin exposure. Classifying best responses yielded complete response, partial response or progressive disease. These data originate in a study of PD-1 blockade in classical Hodgkin lymphoma. Study-level findings and limits: By C4D1, diversity of CD4+ TCRs had risen significantly, whereas that of CD8+ TCRs had not.

After removal of 6 bases from V and 2 bases from J, the junction contained 7 bases not matched to a gene. Germline V lookup: CDR1 SGHAT, CDR2 FQNNGV. The CDR3 is 14 amino acids. The protocol was immunoSEQ multiplex PCR, while the TCRdb copy is restricted to in-frame clones and leaves out a portion. Among approximately 100,000 clones listed, roughly 90% were seen once. The specimen was peripheral blood mononuclear cells (PBMCs), collected at baseline. The sequence derives from a human donor with classical Hodgkin lymphoma. The chain combines TRBV11-2 with TRBJ2-7, with 7 bases matching TRBD1. The CDR3 here is CASSTGARAYEQYF. The DNA for the CDR3 is TGTGCCAGCAGTACAGGGGCGAGGGCCTACGAGCAGTACTTC. Using reference TRBV11-2 and TRBJ2-7 for the parts outside the CDR3, the full variable domain is EAGVAQSPRYKIIEKRQSVAFWCNPISGHATLYWYQQILGQGPKLLIQFQNNGVVDDSQLPKDRFSAERLKGVDSTLKIQPAKLEDSAVYLCASSTGARAYEQYFGPGTRLTVT.